A single sample gave rise to the 18 T cell receptor beta chains below, sequenced in a study of CD8 T cells in Susac syndrome. cDNA came from approximately 0.5 to 1 ug RNA primed by random hexamers. TCRdb recomputed calls from the immunoSEQ multiplex PCR reads with MiXCR, one row per CDR3 protein. The sample contains 200,000 to 300,000 distinct CDR3 sequences, over 85% of which appear only once. Sequencing was carried out using CD4+ T cells from PBMCs. Source of these receptors: a human donor with multiple sclerosis.

The rearrangement joins TRBV7-2 to TRBJ1-6; possible D gene TRBD1, 6 bases. CDR3 length: 15 amino acids. Trimming pared 5 bases from V and 8 bases from J, leaving 16 bases between. CDR1 is SGHTA and CDR2 is FQGNSA in the germline V gene. DNA of the CDR3: TGTGCCAGCAGCCATTCGACAGGAATAGATTCACCCCTCCACTTT. Amino acids: CASSHSTGIDSPLHF.

This clonotype was recorded only once. This chain uses TRBV28 with TRBJ1-5; D possibly corresponds to TRBD1 (6 bases). With 2 bases removed from V and 3 bases from J, the gap between germline ends came to 8 bases. CDR1 and CDR2 from the germline V gene are MDHEN and SYDVKM. The CDR3 sequence is 14 residues long. For the CDR3, the DNA is TGTGCCAGCAGTTTAACAGGGCCCAATCAGCCCCAGCATTTT. Protein: CASSLTGPNQPQHF.

CDR3 nucleotide sequence: TGTGCCAGCAGCCAGGGGGACAGATCTCAGCCCCAGCATTTT. Its protein is CASSQGDRSQPQHF. This rearrangement joins TRBV3-1 to TRBJ1-5; 7 bases map to TRBD1. This CDR3 region has 14 residues. Germline V gene data show CDR1 as LGHDT and CDR2 as YNNKEL (reference sequence). With 3 bases clipped from V and 6 bases from J, the junction kept 5 bases outside the gene matches.

V is TRBV12-3 or TRBV12-4 and J is TRBJ2-5; weak D call: TRBD2 (6 bases). The CDR3 has 15 residues. Trimming took off 4 bases at V and 9 bases at J, with 21 bases between the two ends. As DNA, the CDR3 is TGTGCCAGCAGTTGGGACGCGGGGTCCCGAGGGGCCCAGTACTTC. Translated: CASSWDAGSRGAQYF.

The chain recombines TRBV28 with TRBJ2-7; no firm D call. V gave up 3 bases and J gave up 6 bases, with 12 bases separating them. Germline CDR1 is MDHEN and CDR2 is SYDVKM. The CDR3 spans 13 residues. The CDR3 sequence: CASSFFSGGEQYV. The CDR3 DNA reads TGTGCCAGCAGTTTTTTTTCGGGCGGCGAGCAGTACGTC.

The V gene is TRBV10-3, the J gene TRBJ2-5; 7 nucleotides match TRBD2. Germline values: CDR1 ENHRY, CDR2 SYGVKD. The CDR3 has 13 amino acids. The trim removed 10 bases at V and 3 bases at J, leaving 8 bases unmatched. CDR3 in amino acids: CASEESGKETQYF. CDR3 in DNA: TGTGCCAGCGAGGAAAGCGGGAAAGAGACCCAGTACTTC.

The chain uses TRBV6-5 and TRBJ2-7; 12 bases map to TRBD1. Germline V gene sequence: CDR1 MNHEY, CDR2 SVGAGI. V was clipped by 1 base and J by 3 bases; unmatched bases: 7. The CDR3 runs 17 residues. The CDR3 here is CASSYWGQGAKGYEQYF. The CDR3 nucleotides are TGTGCCAGCAGTTACTGGGGACAGGGGGCAAAAGGCTACGAGCAGTACTTC.

DNA for the CDR3: TGTGCCACCAGCAGCCTATGGACGGGAGGAACAGATACGCAGTATTTT. Protein sequence: CATSSLWTGGTDTQYF. V usage is TRBV15 and J usage is TRBJ2-3; TRBD2 matches 7 bases. CDR1 LNHNV and CDR2 YYDKDF come from the germline V gene (reference sequence). The CDR3 has 16 residues. With V trimmed by 3 bases and J by 3 bases, 9 bases remained unmatched.

The chain links TRBV18 to TRBJ1-6; D might be TRBD1 (5 bases). From germline, CDR1 is KGHSH and CDR2 LQKENI. There are 16 residues in the CDR3. Trimming took 3 bases from V and 4 from J, leaving 13 bases between them. CDR3 coding DNA: TGTGCCAGCTCACCGGTAGAACAGGCATATAATTCACCCCTCCACTTT. Translated, it gives CASSPVEQAYNSPLHF.

The V gene is TRBV7-2, the J gene TRBJ2-5; D is unresolved. Germline V gives CDR1 SGHTA, CDR2 FQGNSA. Trimming took 6 bases from V and 5 from J, leaving 16 bases between them. The CDR3 is 14 amino acids. Here the CDR3 DNA reads TGTGCCAGCAGTCCACGGACCACCTCGGAGACCCAGTACTTC. Translating gives CASSPRTTSETQYF.

The chain employs TRBV12-5 and TRBJ1-2; D uncertain. The V gene's germline CDR1 is LGHNT and CDR2 FRNRAP. This CDR3 has 16 amino acids. Trimming removed 0 bases from V and 1 base from J, with 12 bases in between. CDR3: CASGLVPRVHNYGYTF. The CDR3 DNA is TGTGCTAGTGGTTTGGTACCGAGGGTTCATAACTATGGCTACACCTTC. The complete variable domain, with remaining parts taken from reference TRBV12-5 and TRBJ1-2, reads DARVTQTPRHKVTEMGQEVTMRCQPILGHNTVFWYRQTMMQGLELLAYFRNRAPLDDSGMPKDRFSAEMPDATLATLKIQPSEPRDSAVYFCASGLVPRVHNYGYTFGSGTRLTVV.

The V call is TRBV6-1, the J call TRBJ1-1; D gene unclear. V gave up 2 bases and J gave up 0 bases, with 7 bases separating them. This CDR3 has 14 residues. Germline CDR1 and CDR2: MNHNS and SASEGT. CDR3 coding DNA: TGTGCCAGCAGTGAAAACAGCTTGAACACTGAAGCTTTCTTT. It specifies CASSENSLNTEAFF.

The CDR3 nucleotides are TGTGCCTGGAGTGTCTTGGGAACTGAAGCTTTCTTT. This codes for CAWSVLGTEAFF. J is TRBJ1-1 and V is TRBV30; no firm D call. This CDR3 is 12 amino acids long. CDR1 is GTSNPN and CDR2 is SVGIG in the germline V gene (reference sequence). The ends were cut back, 0 bases at V and 5 bases at J, with 7 bases in the middle. Looking up the rest from reference TRBV30 and TRBJ1-1 gives the full variable domain: SQTIHQWPATLVQPVGSPLSLECTVEGTSNPNLYWYRQAAGRGLQLLFYSVGIGQISSEVPQNLSASRPQDRQFILSSKKLLLSDSGFYLCAWSVLGTEAFFGQGTRLTVV.

V gene TRBV24-1 combines with J gene TRBJ2-5; 9 bases agree with TRBD1. V was pared by 3 bases and J by 5 bases, with 9 bases of the junction left unmatched. From germline, CDR1 is KGHDR and CDR2 SFDVKD. The CDR3 runs to 16 residues. The CDR3 sequence: CATSDNPGQGRETQYF. In DNA, the CDR3 is TGTGCCACCAGTGATAACCCGGGACAGGGTAGGGAGACCCAGTACTTC.

The chain recombines TRBV10-3 with TRBJ2-1; TRBD2 agrees at 7 bases. From germline, CDR1 is ENHRY and CDR2 SYGVKD. J lost 2 bases, V lost 8 bases, and 6 bases had no gene match. The CDR3 spans 14 residues. The CDR3 protein is CAIERSGTYNEQFF. As DNA, the CDR3 is TGTGCCATCGAGAGGAGCGGGACCTACAATGAGCAGTTCTTC.

This clonotype was picked up one time. The chain has TRBV6-5 and TRBJ2-7, with D perhaps matching TRBD1 (6 bases). V was clipped by 8 bases and J by 3 bases, with 14 bases between them. This CDR3 spans 13 amino acids. CDR1 MNHEY and CDR2 SVGAGI come from the germline V gene. CDR3 protein: CASLNRDNYEQYV. CDR3 sequence (DNA): TGTGCCAGCTTGAACCGGGACAACTACGAGCAGTACGTC.

This chain connects TRBV11-3 to TRBJ2-1; 12 bases line up with TRBD2. Germline assignment: CDR1 SGHNT and CDR2 YENEEA. The CDR3 covers 16 residues. V was clipped by 3 bases and J by 8 bases; unmatched bases: 8. The CDR3 coding sequence is TGTGCCAGCAGCTTCCCCGGGACTAGCGGGTCGGATGAGCAGTTCTTC. It codes for CASSFPGTSGSDEQFF.

The CDR3 protein is CSARRGLARNEQFF. For the CDR3, the DNA is TGCAGTGCTAGGAGGGGACTAGCGAGAAATGAGCAGTTCTTC. The chain joins TRBV20-1 to TRBJ2-1; the match to TRBD2 covers 10 bases. The CDR3 has 14 residues. The junction had 6 bases not matched to a gene; V was cut back by 3 bases and J by 7 bases. CDR1 and CDR2 (germline): DFQATT, SNEGSKA (reference sequence).